This T cell receptor beta chain emerged from a study of blood T cell repertoires in COVID-19. Study-wide context: Acute-phase and convalescent COVID-19 samples originated in the United States, Italy and Spain. Sample material is recorded as cDNA or gDNA derived from T cells, B-cell-depleted T cells, or PBMCs.

Per the original methods: Estimates of nucleated cell counts were drawn from the amplification of reference gene primers. Clones were read by immunoSEQ multiplex PCR, and TCRdb kept only the in-frame ones, dropping some. D and trimming come from the DNA, and the V and J calls and clone size come from that table. The table lists 95,000 or so clones, 75% to 90% of them singletons. Germline lookup yields CDR1 MNHEY and CDR2 SMNVEV (reference sequence). Trimming left V 2 bases short and J 0 bases short, with 5 bases between. This CDR3 has 14 residues. This clone was detected once. The sequence was obtained from an older man with active or convalescent COVID-19. Specimen: peripheral blood. This chain connects TRBV27 to TRBJ1-3; D call uncertain. CDR3 sequence: CASSLTSSGNTIYF. CDR3 in DNA: TGTGCCAGCAGTTTAACGAGCTCTGGAAACACCATATATTTT.